The rows below give T cell receptor beta chains drawn from one sample of a study of glioma-infiltrating T cells. TCRdb itself ran the multiplex PCR reads through MiXCR, one entry per CDR3 protein. The top ten clones hold 5.2% of a sample with roughly 200,000 distinct CDR3 sequences, around 40% of them seen once. Sequencing was carried out using glioma tissue, nonneoplastic brain tissue, or PBMCs (not recorded which). These receptors were taken from a human donor with low-grade glioma or glioblastoma, undergoing nonglioma brain surgery, or in good health (not recorded which). CDR3s include the opening cysteine and the closing phenylalanine or tryptophan. D genes are given only for firm matches. Clone size is shown for a subset of rows, as once, few, many or a class of expanded clone.

size | J | V | D | DNA | CDR3
. | TRBJ2-5 | TRBV7-2 | TRBD2 | TGCGCCAGCAGCCACCTGTTCTCTAGCGGGACCCGACGGAGAGAGACCCAGTACTTC | CASSHLFSSGTRRRETQYF
. | TRBJ2-1 | TRBV2 | . | TGTGCCAGCAGTCATCGGACGCGATCGGGGTATAATGAGCAGTTCTTC | CASSHRTRSGYNEQFF
. | TRBJ2-1 | TRBV12-3/TRBV12-4 | TRBD2 | TGTGCCAGCAGTTTAGCGAGGGCTAGCGGGAATGAGCAGTTCTTC | CASSLARASGNEQFF
. | TRBJ2-7 | TRBV7-2 | TRBD2 | TGTGCCAGCAGCTTAGCCGGGACATCAGGACTAGCGGGAGCCTACGAGCAGTACTTC | CASSLAGTSGLAGAYEQYF
few | TRBJ1-6 | TRBV19 | . | TGTGCCAGTAGTCGACAGACAGCTTCTAATTCACCCCTCCACTTT | CASSRQTASNSPLHF
many | TRBJ1-6 | TRBV15 | TRBD1 | TGTGCCACCAGCAGAGAACTGGGACAGGCCGATTCACCCCTCCACTTT | CATSRELGQADSPLHF
. | TRBJ2-2 | TRBV28 | TRBD2 | TGTGCCAGCAGGGATCTAGCGGGTCGACGCACCGGGGAGCTGTTTTTT | CASRDLAGRRTGELFF
many | TRBJ1-1 | TRBV25-1 | . | TGTGCCAGCAGTATGAAATTCGTCACTGAAGCTTTCTTT | CASSMKFVTEAFF
many | TRBJ2-7 | TRBV6-1 | TRBD1 | TGTGCCAGCGCCACAAACCGGGACAGGGGAAGCGAGCAGTACTTC | CASATNRDRGSEQYF
. | TRBJ2-3 | TRBV5-4 | . | TGTGCCAGCAGCTTGACGGGCAATACGCAGTATTTT | CASSLTGNTQYF
many | TRBJ1-1 | TRBV28 | . | TGTGCCAGCAAGGTAGACAGCAACACTGAAGCTTTCTTT | CASKVDSNTEAFF
many | TRBJ2-1 | TRBV10-3 | TRBD1 | TGTGCCATCAGTGGGTCCACGGGACAGGGAGGTGAGCAGTTCTTC | CAISGSTGQGGEQFF
. | TRBJ2-2 | TRBV10-3 | . | TGTGCCATCAGTGGAAAGATTGGAGGGAAAACCGGGGAGCTGTTTTTT | CAISGKIGGKTGELFF
many | TRBJ1-1 | TRBV25-1 | . | TGTGCCAGCACCCACGGGGTGGGAGCTTTCTTT | CASTHGVGAFF
many | TRBJ2-7 | TRBV2 | TRBD1 | TGTGCCAGCAGTCCAGGGGGCTCCTACGAGCAGTACTTC | CASSPGGSYEQYF
many | TRBJ1-5 | TRBV2 | . | TGTGCCAGCAGTGAACAGGGCGGCAATCAGCCCCAGCATTTT | CASSEQGGNQPQHF
few | TRBJ1-6 | TRBV19 | TRBD1 | TGTGCCACCTCACAGGGGGCTGGTTATAATTCACCCCTCCACTTT | CATSQGAGYNSPLHF
many | TRBJ2-1 | TRBV28 | TRBD1 | TGTGCCAGCAGTTTAGGGCAGGGGGCGAATAATGAGCAGTTCTTC | CASSLGQGANNEQFF
. | TRBJ1-2 | TRBV2 | . | TGTGCCCGCAGTGAAGATCCGCGGCGGACTAACTATGGCTACACCTTC | CARSEDPRRTNYGYTF
many | TRBJ2-3 | TRBV7-2 | . | TGTGCCAGCAGCTTAGAAGTCTCGGATACGCAGTATTTT | CASSLEVSDTQYF
many | TRBJ2-3 | TRBV20-1 | . | TGCAGTGCTCATGCATTGGGACGGTCAGATACGCAGTATTTT | CSAHALGRSDTQYF
once | TRBJ2-6 | TRBV6-2/TRBV6-3 | . | TGTGCCGCAGTACAGGTGTTAGGGGCCAACGTCCTGACTTTC | CAAVQVLGANVLTF
few | TRBJ1-5 | TRBV4-2 | TRBD1 | TGTGCCAGCAGCCAAGACGCAGGGGGCAGCCAGCCCCAGCATTTT | CASSQDAGGSQPQHF
. | TRBJ1-5 | TRBV6-2/TRBV6-3 | . | TGTGCCAGCGCGGGGAATCAGACACAGCATTTT | CASAGNQTQHF
few | TRBJ2-4 | TRBV15 | . | TGTGCCACCAGCAGAGCGAATAACATTCAGTACTTC | CATSRANNIQYF
. | TRBJ1-3 | TRBV7-9 | . | TGTGCCAGCAGCTTATCGGGTGGCTCTGGAAACACCATATATTTT | CASSLSGGSGNTIYF
few | TRBJ2-1 | TRBV30 | . | TGTGCCTGGGAGGGAGGCTACAATGAGCAGTTCTTC | CAWEGGYNEQFF
once | TRBJ1-5 | TRBV14 | . | TGTACCAGCAGCGAAGATAGCAATCAGCCCCAGCATTTT | CTSSEDSNQPQHF
many | TRBJ1-5 | TRBV4-2 | . | TGTGCCAGCAGCCATGGGCGCGGAATCCCTCAGCCCCAGCATTTT | CASSHGRGIPQPQHF
few | TRBJ2-7 | TRBV5-1 | TRBD2 | TGCGCCAGCAAATTATCTAGCGGGACGAGCTCCTACGAGCAGTACTTC | CASKLSSGTSSYEQYF
many | TRBJ2-1 | TRBV15 | TRBD2 | TGTGCCACCAGCAGAGAATCTAGCGGATCCTACAATGAGCAGTTCTTC | CATSRESSGSYNEQFF
. | TRBJ2-1 | TRBV2 | TRBD2 | TGTGCCAGCAAGGGGAGGACTAGCGGAGGTTACAATGAGCAGCTCTTC | CASKGRTSGGYNEQLF
many | TRBJ1-5 | TRBV19 | . | TGTGCCAGTGCTGTTGGGTTGGGTCAGCCCCAGCATTTT | CASAVGLGQPQHF
many | TRBJ1-5 | TRBV20-1 | TRBD1 | TGCAGTGCTTCGACAGGGATAATTCAGCCCCAGCATTTT | CSASTGIIQPQHF
many | TRBJ2-1 | TRBV10-3 | . | TGTGCCATCAGTGAGAAGACGGTGACAACTCTCAATGAGCAGTTCTTC | CAISEKTVTTLNEQFF
few | TRBJ2-5 | TRBV3-1 | TRBD2 | TGTGCCAGCACCCATAGCGGGAGCGGAGAGACCCAGTACTTC | CASTHSGSGETQYF
. | TRBJ1-5 | TRBV18 | . | TGTTCCAGCTCAGGGGCCAGAGACAATCAGCCCCAGCATTTT | CSSSGARDNQPQHF
many | TRBJ2-1 | TRBV27 | TRBD2 | TGTGCCAGCAGTCCCCCGGGACTAGCGAGACACAATGAGCAGTTCTTC | CASSPPGLARHNEQFF
many | TRBJ1-4 | TRBV20-1 | . | TGCAGTGCTAGAGATCAGGGGAGACTTAATGAAAAACTGTTTTTT | CSARDQGRLNEKLFF
. | TRBJ2-7 | TRBV3-1 | . | TGTGCCAGCAGCCTTAGCGGTTCCTACGAGCATTACTTC | CASSLSGSYEHYF
. | TRBJ2-1 | TRBV9 | . | TGTGCCAGCAGAAAATATAGATTAGATGAGCAGTTCTTC | CASRKYRLDEQFF
. | TRBJ2-1 | TRBV3-1 | . | TGTGCCAGCAGCCAAGTCAGGCTTAGCTCCTACAATGAGCAGTTCTTC | CASSQVRLSSYNEQFF
. | TRBJ2-7 | TRBV6-1 | TRBD1 | TGTGCCATCGGAGCGGTAACAGGGGCCCGTTATGACGAGCAGTACTTC | CAIGAVTGARYDEQYF
. | TRBJ1-5 | TRBV2 | . | TGTGCCAGCAGCGGCTTTGACAGACGCAATCAGCCCCAGAATTTT | CASSGFDRRNQPQNF
. | TRBJ2-3 | TRBV3-1 | . | TGTGCCAGCAGCCATGAAGGTACACCCCGTGTTGGTTGTGATTTT | CASSHEGTPRVGCDF
many | TRBJ2-1 | TRBV25-1 | . | TGTGCCAGCAGTAGGCGGCGGACTTCCTACAATGAGCAGTTCTTC | CASSRRRTSYNEQFF
once | TRBJ2-1 | TRBV7-2 | . | TGTGCCAGCAGCCCGGGACCTCGCTCTAACAATGAGCAGTTCTTC | CASSPGPRSNNEQFF
few | TRBJ1-6 | TRBV19 | . | TGTGCCAGTAGCACGGACATCCTTTCACCCCTCCACTTT | CASSTDILSPLHF
many | TRBJ1-1 | TRBV10-3 | . | TGTGCCATCAGTTATAAACTAAACACTGAAGCTTTCTTT | CAISYKLNTEAFF
many | TRBJ2-3 | TRBV6-1 | . | TGTGCCAGCAGTGAACGCGGTTCGACTAGCACAGATACGCAGTATTTT | CASSERGSTSTDTQYF
medium-sized | TRBJ1-3 | TRBV27 | . | TGTGCCAGCAGTTTATCAGCCCACTCTGGAAACACCATATATTTT | CASSLSAHSGNTIYF
many | TRBJ2-5 | TRBV3-1 | . | TGTGCCAGCAGCCATCCCCCTCCAGAGACCCAGTACTTC | CASSHPPPETQYF
few | TRBJ2-7 | TRBV29-1 | . | TGCAGCGTGATTCTAGCGCGCTACGAGCAGTACTTC | CSVILARYEQYF
. | TRBJ1-3 | TRBV7-2 | TRBD1 | TGTGCCAGCAGCTTCGGGACAGACTCTGGAAACACCATATATTTT | CASSFGTDSGNTIYF
many | TRBJ2-7 | TRBV15 | . | TGTGCCACCAGCAACCGAGGAACCGGGACACATGACTACGAGCAGTACTTC | CATSNRGTGTHDYEQYF